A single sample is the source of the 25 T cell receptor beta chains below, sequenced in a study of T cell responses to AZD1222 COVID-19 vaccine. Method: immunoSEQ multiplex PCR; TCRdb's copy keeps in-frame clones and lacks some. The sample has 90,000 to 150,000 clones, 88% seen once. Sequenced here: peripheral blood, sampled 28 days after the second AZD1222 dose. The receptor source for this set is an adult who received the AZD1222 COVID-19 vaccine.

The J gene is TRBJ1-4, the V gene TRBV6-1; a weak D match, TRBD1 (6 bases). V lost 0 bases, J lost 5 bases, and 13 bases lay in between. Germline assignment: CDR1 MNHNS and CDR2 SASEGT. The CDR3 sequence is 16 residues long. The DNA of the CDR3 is TGTGCCAGCAGTGAAGCGGACGGGCAGGGGAATGAAAAACTGTTTTTT. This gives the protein CASSEADGQGNEKLFF.

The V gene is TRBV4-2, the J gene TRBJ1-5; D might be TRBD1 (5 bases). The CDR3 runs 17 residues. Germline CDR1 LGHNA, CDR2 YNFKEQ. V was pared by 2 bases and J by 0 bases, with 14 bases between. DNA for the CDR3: TGTGCCAGCAGCCAAAAGGAGACAGCCTATAGCAATCAGCCCCAGCATTTT. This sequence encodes CASSQKETAYSNQPQHF.

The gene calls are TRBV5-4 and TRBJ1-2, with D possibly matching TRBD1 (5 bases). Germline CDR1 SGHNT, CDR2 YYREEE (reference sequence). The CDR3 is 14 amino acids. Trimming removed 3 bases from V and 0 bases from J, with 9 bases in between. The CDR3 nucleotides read TGTGCCAGCAGCTGGCCGACAGCTAACTATGGCTACACCTTC. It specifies CASSWPTANYGYTF. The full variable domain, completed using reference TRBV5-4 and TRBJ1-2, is ETGVTQSPTHLIKTRGQQVTLRCSSQSGHNTVSWYQQALGQGPQFIFQYYREEENGRGNFPPRFSGLQFPNYSSELNVNALELDDSALYLCASSWPTANYGYTFGSGTRLTVV.

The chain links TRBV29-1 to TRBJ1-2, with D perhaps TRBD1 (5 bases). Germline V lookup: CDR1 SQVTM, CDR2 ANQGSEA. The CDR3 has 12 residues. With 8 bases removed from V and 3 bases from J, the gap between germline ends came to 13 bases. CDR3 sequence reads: CSTRQGDYGYTF. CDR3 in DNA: TGCAGCACCCGTCAGGGTGACTATGGCTACACCTTC. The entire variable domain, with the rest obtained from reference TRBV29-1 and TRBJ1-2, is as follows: SAVISQKPSRDICQRGTSLTIQCQVDSQVTMMFWYRQQPGQSLTLIATANQGSEATYESGFVIDKFPISRPNLTFSTLTVSNMSPEDSSIYLCSTRQGDYGYTFGSGTRLTVV.

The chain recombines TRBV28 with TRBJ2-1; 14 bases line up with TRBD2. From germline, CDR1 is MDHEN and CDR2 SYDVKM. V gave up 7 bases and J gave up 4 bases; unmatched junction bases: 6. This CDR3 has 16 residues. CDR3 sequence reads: CASKGLAGARYNEQFF. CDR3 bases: TGTGCCAGCAAGGGACTAGCGGGAGCAAGGTACAATGAGCAGTTCTTC. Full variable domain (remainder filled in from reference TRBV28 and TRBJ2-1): DVKVTQSSRYLVKRTGEKVFLECVQDMDHENMFWYRQDPGLGLRLIYFSYDVKMKEKGDIPEGYSVSREKKERFSLILESASTNQTSMYLCASKGLAGARYNEQFFGPGTRLTVL.

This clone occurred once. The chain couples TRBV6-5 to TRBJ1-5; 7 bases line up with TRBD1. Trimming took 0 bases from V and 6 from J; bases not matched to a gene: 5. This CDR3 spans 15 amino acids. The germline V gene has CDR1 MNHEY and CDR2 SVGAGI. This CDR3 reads CASSYSTAGGQPQHF. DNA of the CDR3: TGTGCCAGCAGTTACTCGACGGCAGGGGGTCAGCCCCAGCATTTT.

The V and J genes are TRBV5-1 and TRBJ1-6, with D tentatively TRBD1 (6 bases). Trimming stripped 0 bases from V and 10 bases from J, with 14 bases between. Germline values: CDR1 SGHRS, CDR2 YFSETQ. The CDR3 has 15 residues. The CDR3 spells CASSLESRGGSPLHF. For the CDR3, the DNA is TGCGCCAGCAGCTTGGAGTCCAGGGGTGGATCACCCCTCCACTTT.

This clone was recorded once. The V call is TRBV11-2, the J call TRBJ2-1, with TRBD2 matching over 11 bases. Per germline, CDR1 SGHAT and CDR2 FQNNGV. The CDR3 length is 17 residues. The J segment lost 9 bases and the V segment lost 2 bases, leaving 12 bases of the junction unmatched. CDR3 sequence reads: CASSLRGPGLAVGEQFF. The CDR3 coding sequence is TGTGCCAGCAGCTTAAGAGGCCCGGGACTAGCGGTGGGTGAGCAGTTCTTC.

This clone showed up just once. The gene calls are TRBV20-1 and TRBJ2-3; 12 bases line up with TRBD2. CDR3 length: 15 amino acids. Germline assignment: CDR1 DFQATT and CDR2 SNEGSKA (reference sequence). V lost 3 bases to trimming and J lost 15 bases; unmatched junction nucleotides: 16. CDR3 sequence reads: CSASRSLPLAGGQYF. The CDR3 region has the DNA TGCAGTGCTAGTAGGTCCTTACCTCTAGCGGGGGGGCAATATTTT.

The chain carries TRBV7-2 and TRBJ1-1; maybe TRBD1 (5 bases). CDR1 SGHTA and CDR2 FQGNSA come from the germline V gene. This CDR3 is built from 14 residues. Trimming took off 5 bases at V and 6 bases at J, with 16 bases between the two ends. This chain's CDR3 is CASSPKTVQSEAFF. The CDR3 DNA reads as TGTGCCAGCAGCCCGAAGACAGTCCAGTCTGAAGCTTTCTTT.

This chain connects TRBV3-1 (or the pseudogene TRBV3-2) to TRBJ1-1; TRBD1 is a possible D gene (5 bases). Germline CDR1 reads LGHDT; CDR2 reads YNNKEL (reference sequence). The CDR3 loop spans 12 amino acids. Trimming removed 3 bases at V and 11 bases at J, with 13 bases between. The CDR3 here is CASSQRGSGAFF. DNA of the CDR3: TGTGCCAGCAGCCAGCGGGGGTCCGGGGCTTTCTTT.

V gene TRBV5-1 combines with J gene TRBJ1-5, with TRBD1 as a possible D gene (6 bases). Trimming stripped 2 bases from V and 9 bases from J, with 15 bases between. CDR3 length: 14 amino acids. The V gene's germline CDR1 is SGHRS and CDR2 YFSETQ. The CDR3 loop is CASSFTSGAPPQHF. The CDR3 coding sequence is TGCGCCAGCAGCTTTACGTCAGGGGCACCGCCCCAGCATTTT.

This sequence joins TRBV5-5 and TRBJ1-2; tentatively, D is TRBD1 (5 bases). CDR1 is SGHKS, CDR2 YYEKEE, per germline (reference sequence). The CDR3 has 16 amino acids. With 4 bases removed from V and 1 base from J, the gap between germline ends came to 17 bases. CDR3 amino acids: CASSPPPHQGNYGYTF. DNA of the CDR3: TGTGCCAGCAGCCCGCCTCCCCACCAGGGTAACTATGGCTACACCTTC.

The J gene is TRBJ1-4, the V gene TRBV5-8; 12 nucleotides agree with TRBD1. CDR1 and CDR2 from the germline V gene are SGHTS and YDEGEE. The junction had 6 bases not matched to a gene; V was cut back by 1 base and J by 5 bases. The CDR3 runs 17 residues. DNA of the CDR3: TGTGCCAGCAGCTTGTGGGGACAGGGGGCATACAATGAAAAACTGTTTTTT. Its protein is CASSLWGQGAYNEKLFF.

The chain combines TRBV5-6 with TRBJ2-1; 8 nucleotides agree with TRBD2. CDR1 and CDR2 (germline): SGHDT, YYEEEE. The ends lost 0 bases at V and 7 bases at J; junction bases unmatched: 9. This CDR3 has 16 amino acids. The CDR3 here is CASSLEVGRAGNEQFF. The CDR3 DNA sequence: TGTGCCAGCAGCTTGGAAGTCGGGAGGGCCGGGAATGAGCAGTTCTTC.

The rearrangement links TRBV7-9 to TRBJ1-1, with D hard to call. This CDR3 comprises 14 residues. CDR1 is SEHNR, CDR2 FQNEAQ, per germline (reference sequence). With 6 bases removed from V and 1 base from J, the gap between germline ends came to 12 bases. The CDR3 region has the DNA TGTGCCAGCAGTCAAATGCCGACGAACACTGAAGCTTTCTTT. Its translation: CASSQMPTNTEAFF.

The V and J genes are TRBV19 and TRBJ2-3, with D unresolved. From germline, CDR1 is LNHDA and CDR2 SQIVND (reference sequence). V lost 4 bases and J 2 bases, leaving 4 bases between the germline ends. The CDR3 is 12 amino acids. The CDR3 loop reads CASSKLTDTQYF. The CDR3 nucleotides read TGTGCCAGTAGTAAACTCACAGATACGCAGTATTTT.

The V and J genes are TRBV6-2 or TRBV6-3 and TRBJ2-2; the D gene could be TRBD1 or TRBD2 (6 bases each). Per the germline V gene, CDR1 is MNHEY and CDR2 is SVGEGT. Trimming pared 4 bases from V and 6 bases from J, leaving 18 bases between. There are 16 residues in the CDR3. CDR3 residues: CASSFPFLGGPGELFF. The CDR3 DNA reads TGTGCCAGCAGTTTTCCTTTTCTAGGGGGGCCCGGGGAGCTGTTTTTT.

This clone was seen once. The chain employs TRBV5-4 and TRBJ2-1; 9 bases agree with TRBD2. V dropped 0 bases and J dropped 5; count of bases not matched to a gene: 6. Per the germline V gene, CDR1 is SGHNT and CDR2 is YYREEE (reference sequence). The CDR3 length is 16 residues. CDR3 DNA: TGTGCCAGCAGCTTGGGGGGACTAGCATCGGACAATGAGCAGTTCTTC. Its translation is CASSLGGLASDNEQFF.

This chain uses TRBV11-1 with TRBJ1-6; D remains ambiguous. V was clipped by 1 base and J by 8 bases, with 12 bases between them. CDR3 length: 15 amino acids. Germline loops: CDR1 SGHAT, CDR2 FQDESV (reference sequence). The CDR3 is CASSLVVAGHSPLHF. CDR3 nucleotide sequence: TGTGCCAGCAGCTTAGTGGTGGCAGGCCATTCACCCCTCCACTTT.

CDR3 in amino acids: CASSLQGYNSPLHF. In DNA, the CDR3 is TGTGCCAGCAGCTTACAGGGGTATAATTCACCCCTCCACTTT. V gene TRBV7-2 combines with J gene TRBJ1-6, with D maybe TRBD1 (6 bases). Looked up from germline, CDR1 is SGHTA and CDR2 is FQGNSA. This CDR3 has 14 residues. Trimming took off 2 bases at V and 4 bases at J, with 6 bases between the two ends.

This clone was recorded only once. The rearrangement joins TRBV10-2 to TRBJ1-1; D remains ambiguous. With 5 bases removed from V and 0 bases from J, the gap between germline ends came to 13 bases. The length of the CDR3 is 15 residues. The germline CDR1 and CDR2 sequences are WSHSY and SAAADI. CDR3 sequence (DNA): TGCGCCAGCAGTCTTCCGGGGAGATTGAACACTGAAGCTTTCTTT. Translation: CASSLPGRLNTEAFF.

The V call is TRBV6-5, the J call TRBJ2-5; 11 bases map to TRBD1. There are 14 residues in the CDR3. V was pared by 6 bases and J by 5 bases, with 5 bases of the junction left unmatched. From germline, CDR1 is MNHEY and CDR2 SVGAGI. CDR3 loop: CASRRDRGKETQYF. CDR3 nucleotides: TGTGCCAGCAGGCGGGACAGGGGGAAGGAGACCCAGTACTTC.

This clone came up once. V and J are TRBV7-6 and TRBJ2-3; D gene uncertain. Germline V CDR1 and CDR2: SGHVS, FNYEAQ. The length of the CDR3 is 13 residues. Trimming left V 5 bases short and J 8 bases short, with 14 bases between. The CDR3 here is CASSTSTLSTQYF. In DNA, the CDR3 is TGTGCCAGCAGCACCTCTACGTTGAGTACGCAGTATTTT.

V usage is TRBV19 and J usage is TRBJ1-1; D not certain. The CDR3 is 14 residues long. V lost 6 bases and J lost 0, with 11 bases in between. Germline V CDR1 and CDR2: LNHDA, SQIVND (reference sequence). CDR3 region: CASRGRQMNTEAFF. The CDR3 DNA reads TGTGCCAGTAGAGGAAGACAAATGAACACTGAAGCTTTCTTT.